The 4 T cell receptor beta chains below come from one sample, sequenced in a study of CD8 T cells in Susac syndrome. RNA amounts of roughly 0.45 to 1 ug underwent reverse transcription with random hexamers. TCRdb called the immunoSEQ multiplex PCR reads again in MiXCR, with one record for every CDR3 protein. The sample contains 140,000 or so distinct CDR3 sequences, roughly 95% of which appear only once. The specimen was CD4+ T cells from PBMCs. All receptors come from a human donor with Susac syndrome.

V usage is TRBV20-1 and J usage is TRBJ2-1; no definite D call. CDR3 size: 13 residues. Germline CDR1 and CDR2: DFQATT and SNEGSKA (reference sequence). V was clipped by 5 bases and J by 1 base, with 9 bases between them. CDR3 sequence reads: CSAGQASYNEQFF. As DNA, the CDR3 is TGCAGTGCTGGCCAGGCGTCCTACAATGAGCAGTTCTTC.

The gene calls are TRBV20-1 and TRBJ2-7; D not resolved. In germline, CDR1 is DFQATT, CDR2 SNEGSKA (reference sequence). V lost 6 bases and J lost 5, with 11 bases in between. The CDR3 runs 11 residues. Written as DNA, the CDR3 is TGCAGTGCAATGAGAGGCCACGAGCAGTACTTC. It encodes CSAMRGHEQYF.

The genes are TRBV20-1 and TRBJ2-7; D remains unclear. This CDR3 comprises 10 residues. CDR1 DFQATT and CDR2 SNEGSKA come from the germline V gene (reference sequence). Trimming took off 2 bases at V and 5 bases at J, with 4 bases between the two ends. The CDR3 spells CSARRDEQYF. CDR3 sequence (DNA): TGCAGTGCTAGAAGGGACGAGCAGTACTTC.

This clonotype occurred once. V and J are TRBV15 and TRBJ1-5; 7 positions match TRBD1. The length of the CDR3 is 16 residues. Germline trimming cut 0 bases from V and 3 bases from J; bases unmatched to any gene: 5. Germline CDR1 reads LNHNV; CDR2 reads YYDKDF (reference sequence). The CDR3: CATSRDSGQHNQPQHF. The DNA of the CDR3 is TGTGCCACCAGCAGAGATTCGGGACAGCACAATCAGCCCCAGCATTTT.